This T cell receptor beta chain is drawn from a study of T cell changes during pregnancy in multiple sclerosis. Profiling relied on immunoSEQ multiplex PCR, and the TCRdb table lists in-frame clones only, not all of them. The repertoire holds tens of thousands of clones, around nine tenths seen once, with about 1% in the top ten. There are a few counts of this clone. The germline V gene encodes CDR1 ENHRY and CDR2 SYGVKD. This CDR3 comprises 14 residues. Trimming pared 5 bases from V and 0 bases from J, leaving 9 bases between. Specimen: CD4+ T cells from peripheral blood mononuclear cells, collected in the second trimester of pregnancy. This TCR derives from a female donor in good health, enrolled as a control in a pregnancy study. The chain joins TRBV10-3 to TRBJ2-3; D is uncertain. The CDR3 loop is CAISSGYSTDTQYF. The CDR3 nucleotides are TGTGCCATCAGTTCGGGTTACAGCACAGATACGCAGTATTTT.